The present T cell receptor (beta chain) was sequenced within a study of OX40 agonist ivuxolimab in advanced cancers. Study summary: Eligibility admitted prior anti-PD-1, anti-PD-L1 or anti-CTLA-4 therapy; around 42% had some. Study findings and constraints: Several nonresponders also turned out to have low normalized T-cell clonal expansion.

Method: immunoSEQ multiplex PCR; TCRdb's copy keeps in-frame clones and lacks some. The table lists tens of thousands of clones, around 93% of them singletons. A word on this clone: Its specificity is unknown.

V lost 6 bases and J lost 3; bases outside the gene matches: 4. The CDR3 has 14 amino acids. Germline V gives CDR1 SGDLS, CDR2 YYNGEE. This clonotype was sampled from an adult with an advanced solid tumor such as melanoma, head and neck, liver or kidney cancer. The gene calls are TRBV9 and TRBJ2-3; 10 nucleotides match TRBD2. Sequencing was performed on CD4+ or CD8+ T cells sorted from blood, taken in a trial of the OX40 agonist ivuxolimab. The CDR3 loop is CASTSGRVTDTQYF. In nucleotides, the CDR3 is TGTGCCAGCACAAGCGGGAGGGTAACAGATACGCAGTATTTT.